This TCR beta chain was identified during a study of blood T cell repertoires in COVID-19. Study overall: COVID-19 samples collected from the United States, Italy and Spain covered acute and convalescent phases. In each case, the material was cDNA or gDNA derived from T cells, B-cell-depleted T cells, or PBMCs.

Original analysis: Cell counts per sample came from amplifying reference gene primers. Sequencing was performed with immunoSEQ multiplex PCR; in TCRdb, only in-frame clones are kept and a portion is missing. V, J and clone size are those of that table, while D and trimming were read from the DNA. The data hold some 58,000 clones, with roughly 91% observed a single time. This clone was detected once. J was trimmed by 5 bases and V by 2 bases; bases with no gene match: 12. This CDR3 is built from 16 residues. Germline V gene data show CDR1 as MNHEY and CDR2 as SMNVEV (reference sequence). The clonotype comes from a man aged 50 to 59 with active COVID-19. The rearrangement joins TRBV27 to TRBJ2-7; 7 bases fit TRBD1. The sequenced material came from peripheral blood. The CDR3 loop reads CASSLLSRRQGNEQYF. The DNA for the CDR3 is TGTGCCAGCAGTTTACTATCTCGGCGACAGGGCAACGAGCAGTACTTC.